The rows below give T cell receptor beta chains drawn from one sample of a study of blood T cell repertoires in COVID-19. TCRdb keeps only in-frame clones here, not all; method: immunoSEQ multiplex PCR. The data hold around 99,000 clones, with around four fifths observed a single time. Sequences were obtained from peripheral blood. These receptors were taken from a woman in her sixties with acute or convalescent COVID-19. The CDR3 runs from the conserved cysteine through the conserved F or W. The D gene is left open where the match is weak. Clone size, where shown, is once, few, many, or a class for clones that have expanded.

v_gene	d_gene	abundance	j_gene	CDR3aa	CDR3nt
TRBV3-1/TRBV3-2	-	-	TRBJ1-5	CASSQTRGLYQPQHF	TGTGCCAGCAGCCAGACCAGGGGCCTATATCAGCCCCAGCATTTT
TRBV11-3	-	-	TRBJ2-1	CASSGRDEQFF	TGTGCCAGCAGCGGGCGTGATGAGCAGTTCTTC
TRBV28	-	-	TRBJ2-3	CASSRTARDWGTDTQYF	TGTGCCAGCAGTCGTACCGCCAGGGACTGGGGAACAGATACGCAGTATTTT
TRBV10-1	TRBD2	-	TRBJ2-1	CASSPRLAGNEQFF	TGCGCCAGCAGTCCTCGACTAGCGGGTAATGAGCAGTTCTTC
TRBV19	TRBD1	few	TRBJ1-1	CASLGARGQGNTEAFF	TGTGCCAGTCTAGGGGCCAGGGGGCAGGGGAACACTGAAGCTTTCTTT
TRBV30	-	once	TRBJ2-3	CARASGFNTDTQYF	TGTGCCCGGGCGAGCGGTTTTAACACAGATACGCAGTATTTT
TRBV3-1/TRBV3-2	TRBD2	-	TRBJ2-1	CASSLSLAAYNEQFF	TGTGCCAGCAGCCTTTCACTAGCGGCTTACAATGAGCAGTTCTTC
TRBV7-2	-	few	TRBJ2-3	CASSPRQGRGTDTQYF	TGTGCCAGCAGCCCTCGACAGGGGAGGGGGACAGATACGCAGTATTTT
TRBV15	TRBD1	-	TRBJ1-5	CATSRDGTGGRVQPQHF	TGTGCCACCAGCAGAGATGGGACAGGGGGTCGAGTTCAGCCCCAGCATTTT
TRBV9	TRBD2	-	TRBJ2-1	CASSATSGGGYNEQFF	TGTGCCAGCAGCGCAACTAGCGGGGGCGGCTACAATGAGCAGTTCTTC
TRBV20-1	-	-	TRBJ2-1	CSARLLLVQFF	TGCAGTGCTAGGCTTCTTCTAGTGCAGTTCTTC